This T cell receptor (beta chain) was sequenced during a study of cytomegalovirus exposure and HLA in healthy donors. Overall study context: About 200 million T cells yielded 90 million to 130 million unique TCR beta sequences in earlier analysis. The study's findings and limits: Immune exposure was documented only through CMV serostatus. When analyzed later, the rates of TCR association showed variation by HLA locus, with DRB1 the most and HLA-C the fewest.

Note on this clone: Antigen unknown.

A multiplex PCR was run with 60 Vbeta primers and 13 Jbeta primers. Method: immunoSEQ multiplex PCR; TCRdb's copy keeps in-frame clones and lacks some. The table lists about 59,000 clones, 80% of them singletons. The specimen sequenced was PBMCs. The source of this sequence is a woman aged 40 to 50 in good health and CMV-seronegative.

CDR3 in DNA: TGTGCCAGCTCACCCACAGGGCGCTATGGCTACACCTTC. It encodes CASSPTGRYGYTF. The chain joins TRBV18 to TRBJ1-2; maybe TRBD1 (6 bases). The CDR3 length is 13 residues. The V gene's germline CDR1 is KGHSH and CDR2 LQKENI. Trimming stripped 3 bases from V and 4 bases from J, with 9 bases between.